The 20 T cell receptor beta chains presented below share a single source sample, sequenced in a study of cytomegalovirus exposure and HLA in healthy donors. In the PCR, 60 Vbeta and 13 Jbeta primers were used. TCRdb keeps only in-frame clones here, not all; method: immunoSEQ multiplex PCR. The repertoire includes 150,000 to 200,000 clones, roughly 68% of them detected once, and less than 2% sits in the top ten. Source material: PBMCs. The source is a woman aged 30 to 39 in good health and CMV-seronegative.

This rearrangement joins TRBV4-3 to TRBJ2-7, with TRBD2 matching over 7 bases. The CDR3 consists of 16 residues. Germline CDR1 reads LGHNA; CDR2 reads YSLEER. Unmatched junction bases numbered 9, after V lost 4 bases and J lost 0 bases. The CDR3 DNA reads as TGCGCCAGCAGCCGTGATCTAGCGGTTCCCTCCTACGAGCAGTACTTC. This encodes CASSRDLAVPSYEQYF.

The chain has TRBV11-3 and TRBJ2-7; 7 bases fit TRBD2. V was clipped by 5 bases and J by 2 bases; unmatched bases: 9. The germline V gene has CDR1 SGHNT and CDR2 YENEEA. The CDR3 covers 15 residues. The CDR3 here is CASSLASGRAYEQYF. The CDR3 DNA is TGTGCCAGCAGCCTCGCCTCAGGGAGGGCCTACGAGCAGTACTTC.

V and J are TRBV5-8 and TRBJ2-7, with a weak D call TRBD1 (5 bases). The CDR3 length is 15 residues. V was trimmed by 3 bases and J by 4 bases, leaving 17 bases between them. CDR1 SGHTS and CDR2 YDEGEE come from the germline V gene. This CDR3 is CASSSPRQGRYEQYF. As DNA, the CDR3 is TGTGCCAGCAGCTCGCCCCGTCAGGGAAGGTACGAGCAGTACTTC.

The rearrangement uses TRBV4-2 and TRBJ2-2; a possible D gene is TRBD2 (6 bases). Trimming took 5 bases from V and 5 from J, leaving 30 bases between them. There are 20 residues in the CDR3. Germline V gene data show CDR1 as LGHNA and CDR2 as YNFKEQ. CDR3 sequence reads: CASSAKMGRTNVVGTGELFF. DNA of the CDR3: TGTGCCAGCAGCGCTAAAATGGGGAGGACTAACGTTGTTGGGACCGGGGAGCTGTTTTTT.

This chain joins TRBV19 and TRBJ1-1; 8 positions agree with TRBD1. Per germline, CDR1 LNHDA and CDR2 SQIVND (reference sequence). V shed 7 bases and J 1 base; nucleotides not matched to a gene: 11. This CDR3 contains 16 residues. The chain's CDR3 is CASTRGRDRPNTEAFF. The CDR3, as DNA: TGTGCCAGTACCAGAGGGAGGGACAGGCCGAACACTGAAGCTTTCTTT.

The table lists this clone with a count of one. This chain connects TRBV5-1 to TRBJ2-7; D is uncertain. The CDR3 has 17 residues. Deletions cut 4 bases from V and 0 bases from J, with 20 bases between. Germline V gene sequence: CDR1 SGHRS, CDR2 YFSETQ. CDR3 residues: CASSPSTLAYGSYEQYF. DNA for the CDR3: TGCGCCAGCAGCCCGTCTACTCTTGCCTATGGCTCCTACGAGCAGTACTTC.

The chain employs TRBV27 and TRBJ2-7; D is perhaps TRBD2 (6 bases). The germline gives CDR1 MNHEY, CDR2 SMNVEV (reference sequence). The V end lost 3 bases, the J end lost 0 bases, and 9 bases lay between the germline ends. The CDR3 has 14 amino acids. CDR3 residues: CASSLGLSSYEQYF. The CDR3 DNA reads TGTGCCAGCAGTTTGGGACTCAGCTCCTACGAGCAGTACTTC.

This clone was detected once. The genes are TRBV7-2 and TRBJ1-5, with a weak D call TRBD1 (5 bases). CDR1 SGHTA and CDR2 FQGNSA come from the germline V gene. The CDR3 length is 14 residues. The V gene lost 5 bases and the J gene lost 4 bases, with 12 bases spanning the gap. The CDR3 DNA reads as TGTGCCAGCAGCCCCCGCCAGGGTAATCAGCCCCAGCATTTT. This gives the protein CASSPRQGNQPQHF.

The chain links TRBV7-8 to TRBJ2-7, with D maybe TRBD1 (6 bases). Germline values: CDR1 SGHVS, CDR2 FQNEAQ. The V end lost 4 bases, the J end lost 3 bases, and 16 bases lay between the germline ends. The length of the CDR3 is 15 residues. The CDR3 DNA follows: TGTGCCAGCAGCTCACGGACAGAAGGGGTCTACGAGCAGTACTTC. Translation gives CASSSRTEGVYEQYF.

The V and J genes are TRBV9 and TRBJ1-1; 7 nucleotides agree with TRBD1. This CDR3 has 17 residues. After removal of 2 bases from V and 0 bases from J, the junction contained 10 bases not matched to a gene. Germline values: CDR1 SGDLS, CDR2 YYNGEE. In nucleotides, the CDR3 is TGTGCCAGCAGCGTCGGGGCAGGGGGTGGGATGAACACTGAAGCTTTCTTT. This gives the protein CASSVGAGGGMNTEAFF.

The chain uses TRBV6-4 and TRBJ1-4, with 7 bases that match TRBD1. The trim removed 6 bases at V and 0 bases at J, leaving 13 bases unmatched. From germline, CDR1 is MRHNA and CDR2 SNTAGT. The CDR3 consists of 18 residues. CDR3 in amino acids: CASRHPGQLIATNEKLFF. CDR3 DNA: TGTGCCAGCAGACACCCGGGACAGCTAATTGCAACTAATGAAAAACTGTTTTTT.

The chain links TRBV6-5 to TRBJ1-2, with 8 bases aligning to TRBD1. Unmatched junction bases numbered 6, after V lost 2 bases and J lost 7 bases. The CDR3 runs to 14 residues. CDR1 and CDR2 (germline): MNHEY, SVGAGI. As DNA, the CDR3 is TGTGCCAGCAGTTACGGACAGGGAGGCGGTGGCTACACCTTC. Translating gives CASSYGQGGGGYTF.

This sequence joins TRBV4-2 and TRBJ2-5; tentatively, D is TRBD1 (7 bases). The CDR3 consists of 16 residues. CDR1 and CDR2 from the germline V gene are LGHNA and YNFKEQ. The V gene lost 0 bases and the J gene lost 4 bases, with 15 bases spanning the gap. The CDR3 reads CASSQERDSGPETQYF. In DNA form, the CDR3 reads TGTGCCAGCAGCCAAGAGCGGGACAGTGGGCCAGAGACCCAGTACTTC.

This rearrangement joins TRBV2 to TRBJ2-2; a weak D match, TRBD2 (6 bases). With 6 bases removed from V and 6 bases from J, the gap between germline ends came to 17 bases. The germline V gene encodes CDR1 SNHLY and CDR2 FYNNEI. CDR3 length: 15 amino acids. CDR3 in DNA: TGTGCCAGCAGAACGCAGGGCGGCGGGGCCGGGGAGCTGTTTTTT. Its protein product is CASRTQGGGAGELFF.

The chain is built from TRBV6-6 and TRBJ1-6, with TRBD1 identical over 7 bases. Germline V CDR1 and CDR2: MNHNY, SVGAGI (reference sequence). Trimming removed 5 bases from V and 7 bases from J; junction bases left unmatched: 8. CDR3 length equals 15 residues. The CDR3 spells CASSTKTGLNSPLHF. The DNA for the CDR3 is TGTGCCAGCAGTACCAAGACAGGGTTGAATTCACCCCTCCACTTT.

The chain has TRBV27 and TRBJ1-6; TRBD1 matches at 8 bases. V dropped 6 bases and J dropped 6; count of bases not matched to a gene: 7. The CDR3 contains 15 residues. Looked up from germline, CDR1 is MNHEY and CDR2 is SMNVEV (reference sequence). CDR3 nucleotide sequence: TGTGCCAGCAGACGACAGGGGTCGGGTAATTCACCCCTCCACTTT. Its protein product is CASRRQGSGNSPLHF.

The V call is TRBV5-5, the J call TRBJ2-7, with D unresolved. V was cut by 4 bases and J by 6 bases, with 11 bases left in between. CDR1 is SGHKS, CDR2 YYEKEE, per germline (reference sequence). This CDR3 is 12 amino acids long. For the CDR3, the DNA is TGTGCCAGCAGCCCGACCAGCGTCGAGCAGTACTTC. Translating gives CASSPTSVEQYF. Full variable domain (missing parts from reference TRBV5-5 and TRBJ2-7): DAGVTQSPTHLIKTRGQQVTLRCSPISGHKSVSWYQQVLGQGPQFIFQYYEKEERGRGNFPDRFSARQFPNYSSELNVNALLLGDSALYLCASSPTSVEQYFGPGTRLTVT.

The genes are TRBV6-1 and TRBJ2-7, with 10 nucleotides matching TRBD2. V trimming: 6 bases; J trimming: 4 bases; junction bases outside the gene matches: 3. This CDR3 region has 13 residues. CDR1 is MNHNS and CDR2 is SASEGT in the germline V gene. CDR3 DNA: TGTGCCAGCAGGCGGACTAGCGGTTACGAGCAGTACTTC. Protein product: CASRRTSGYEQYF.

This chain uses TRBV7-2 with TRBJ1-2; tentative D call: TRBD1 (5 bases). V dropped 2 bases and J dropped 2 bases, with 15 bases sitting between them. Germline assignment: CDR1 SGHTA and CDR2 FQGNSA. CDR3 length: 16 amino acids. The CDR3 is CASSLSIHRGNYGYTF. The CDR3 DNA reads as TGTGCCAGCAGCTTAAGTATACATAGGGGAAACTATGGCTACACCTTC.

This clone was detected only once. The chain links TRBV2 to TRBJ2-7; 9 positions agree with TRBD1. This CDR3 comprises 14 residues. Losses at the gene ends were 6 bases for V and 3 bases for J; bases not matched to a gene: 6. Germline CDR1 SNHLY, CDR2 FYNNEI. CDR3 bases: TGTGCCAGCAGCGGGGGACAGGGAATCTACGAGCAGTACTTC. Translated: CASSGGQGIYEQYF. Looking up the rest from reference TRBV2 and TRBJ2-7 gives the full variable domain: EPEVTQTPSHQVTQMGQEVILRCVPISNHLYFYWYRQILGQKVEFLVSFYNNEISEKSEIFDDQFSVERPDGSNFTLKIRSTKLEDSAMYFCASSGGQGIYEQYFGPGTRLTVT.